This TCR beta chain was captured in a study of blood T cells in healthy people across ages. The CDR3 loop spans 15 amino acids. In germline, CDR1 is DFQATT, CDR2 SNEGSKA (reference sequence). Sample-barcoded 5' priming and a J-beta primer mix drove a second PCR of roughly 6 to 12 cycles. Sequencing recovered at least 3 million CDR3-containing paired-end reads from each sample. One entry per CDR3 protein, called by TCRdb with MiXCR from the 5' RACE reads. The sample lists about 1.5 million distinct CDR3 sequences, 40% to 45% occurring once. Comment on this clonotype: A much bigger clone sits one base away, suggesting this may be a read error.

This chain uses TRBV20-1 with TRBJ2-1; tentatively, D is TRBD2 (5 bases). The DNA end favors TRBJ2-7, so the J call may be wrong. The sample taken for sequencing was blood. The TCR sequence derives from a woman aged 18-29 years in good health. In DNA form, the CDR3 reads TGCAGTGCTAGAGATCGCCCTAGCCGGTACAATGAGCAGTACTTC. Encoded protein: CSARDRPSRYNEQYF.